What follows is one T cell receptor (beta chain) and its context. These data belong to a study of blood T cell repertoires in COVID-19. Across the whole study: Nucleic acid was either cDNA or gDNA, and it came from T cells, B-cell-depleted T cells, or PBMCs.

TCRdb's table, derived via immunoSEQ multiplex PCR, lists solely in-frame clones and lacks some. The sample contains about 320,000 clones, just over 85% of which appear only once. Participants had their cohort set by participant-reported clinical history. Per the germline V gene, CDR1 is MNHEY and CDR2 is SMNVEV (reference sequence). V gave up 8 bases and J gave up 1 base; unmatched junction bases: 3. The CDR3 consists of 13 residues. This chain uses TRBV27 with TRBJ2-3, with 7 bases identical to TRBD1. Input material: PBMCs or T cells enriched from blood (not recorded which). This TCR was recovered from a woman between 18 and 30 years old who had recovered from COVID-19. The CDR3 here is CASRTGGTDTQYF. The CDR3 region has the DNA TGTGCCAGCCGAACAGGGGGCACAGATACGCAGTATTTT.